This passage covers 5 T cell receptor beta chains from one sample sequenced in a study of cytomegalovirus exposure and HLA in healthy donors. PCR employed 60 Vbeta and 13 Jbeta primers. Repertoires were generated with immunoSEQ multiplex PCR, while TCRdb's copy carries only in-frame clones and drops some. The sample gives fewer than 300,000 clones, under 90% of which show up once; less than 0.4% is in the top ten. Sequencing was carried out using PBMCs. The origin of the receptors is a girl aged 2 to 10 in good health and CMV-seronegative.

CDR3 protein: CASSDIREGYTF. The CDR3 DNA is TGTGCCAGCAGTGACATACGGGAGGGCTACACCTTC. The chain combines TRBV2 with TRBJ1-2; no clear D. Looked up from germline, CDR1 is SNHLY and CDR2 is FYNNEI. V lost 3 bases and J 8 bases, leaving 10 bases between the germline ends. There are 12 residues in the CDR3. The complete variable domain, with remaining parts taken from reference TRBV2 and TRBJ1-2, reads EPEVTQTPSHQVTQMGQEVILRCVPISNHLYFYWYRQILGQKVEFLVSFYNNEISEKSEIFDDQFSVERPDGSNFTLKIRSTKLEDSAMYFCASSDIREGYTFGSGTRLTVV.

This CDR3 reads CASSLDNPTGVKTQYF. CDR3 nucleotides: TGTGCCAGCAGCTTAGATAACCCCACAGGGGTAAAGACCCAGTACTTC. The chain joins TRBV11-2 to TRBJ2-5; 7 bases match TRBD1. V lost 0 bases and J lost 6; bases outside the gene matches: 10. Per the germline V gene, CDR1 is SGHAT and CDR2 is FQNNGV. CDR3 size: 16 residues.

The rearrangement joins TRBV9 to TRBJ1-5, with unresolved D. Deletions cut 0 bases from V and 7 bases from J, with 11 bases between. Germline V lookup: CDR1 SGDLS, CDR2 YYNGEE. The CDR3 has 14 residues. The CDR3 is CASSVEFGRQPQHF. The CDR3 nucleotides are TGTGCCAGCAGCGTAGAATTTGGGAGGCAGCCCCAGCATTTT.

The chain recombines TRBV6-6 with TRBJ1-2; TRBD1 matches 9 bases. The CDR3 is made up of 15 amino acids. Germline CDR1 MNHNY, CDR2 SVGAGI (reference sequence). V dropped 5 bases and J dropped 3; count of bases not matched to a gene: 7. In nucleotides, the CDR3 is TGTGCCAGCAGTCCTATTTGGACAGGGGACTATGGCTACACCTTC. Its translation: CASSPIWTGDYGYTF.

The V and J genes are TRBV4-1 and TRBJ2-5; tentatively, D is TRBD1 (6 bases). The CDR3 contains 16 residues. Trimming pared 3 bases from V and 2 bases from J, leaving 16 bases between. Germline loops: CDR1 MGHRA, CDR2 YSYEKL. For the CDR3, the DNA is TGCGCCAGCAGCCACGACAAAAGGACAGCACAAGAGACCCAGTACTTC. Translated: CASSHDKRTAQETQYF.